This T cell receptor beta chain was sequenced in a study of PD-1 blockade in classical Hodgkin lymphoma. With 6 bases removed from V and 1 base from J, the gap between germline ends came to 10 bases. The CDR3 is 13 residues long. Germline V gene lookup returns CDR1 MNHEY and CDR2 SMNVEV (reference sequence). Patients all relapsed after autologous stem cell transplantation, and there was variation in brentuximab vedotin exposure. The patients, who had relapsed/refractory classical Hodgkin lymphoma, achieved best responses of complete response, partial response or progressive disease. Repertoires were generated with immunoSEQ multiplex PCR, while TCRdb's copy carries only in-frame clones and drops some. The sample shows tens of thousands of clones, less than 85% of them seen only once.

Material: peripheral blood mononuclear cells (PBMCs), obtained before the second cycle of nivolumab. The receptor was isolated from a human donor with classical Hodgkin lymphoma. V usage is TRBV27 and J usage is TRBJ2-7; the D gene could be TRBD1 or TRBD2 (5 bases each). The CDR3: CASSRDGSYEQYF. The DNA for the CDR3 is TGTGCCAGCAGCCGGGACGGATCCTACGAGCAGTACTTC.